This T cell receptor (beta chain) was found in a study of control samples from healthy donors and cancer patients. The assay was immunoSEQ multiplex PCR, and TCRdb's table has in-frame clones only and misses some. The sample has 160,000 or so clones; roughly 94% are singletons. J gave up 1 base and V 4 bases, and 2 bases lay outside the gene matches. The CDR3 has 13 amino acids. Germline-derived CDR1 and CDR2 are SQVTM and ANQGSEA. This clone is a singleton in its sample. The material sequenced was PBMCs. The chain couples TRBV29-1 to TRBJ2-7, with 9 positions matching TRBD1. The source of this sequence is a man aged 55 to 69 with colorectal cancer. Here the CDR3 DNA reads TGCAGCGTTGCCGGACAGGGGTCCTACGAGCAGTACTTC. It specifies CSVAGQGSYEQYF.